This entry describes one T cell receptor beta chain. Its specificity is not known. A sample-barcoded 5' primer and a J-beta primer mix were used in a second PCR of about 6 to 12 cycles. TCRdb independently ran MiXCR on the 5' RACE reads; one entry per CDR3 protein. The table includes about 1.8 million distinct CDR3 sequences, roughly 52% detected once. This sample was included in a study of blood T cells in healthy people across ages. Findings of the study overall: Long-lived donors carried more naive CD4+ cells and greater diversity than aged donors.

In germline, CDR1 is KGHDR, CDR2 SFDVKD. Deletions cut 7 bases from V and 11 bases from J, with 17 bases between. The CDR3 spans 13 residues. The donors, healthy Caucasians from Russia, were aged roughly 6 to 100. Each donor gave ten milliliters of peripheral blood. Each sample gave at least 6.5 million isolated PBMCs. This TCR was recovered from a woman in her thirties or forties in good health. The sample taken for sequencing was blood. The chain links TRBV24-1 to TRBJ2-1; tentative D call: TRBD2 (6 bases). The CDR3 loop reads CATSANRDSQQFF. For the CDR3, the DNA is TGTGCCACCAGCGCTAACCGGGACTCGCAGCAGTTCTTC.